The next 17 T cell receptor beta chains were all read from a single sample in a study of blood T cell repertoires in COVID-19. Some clones are missing from TCRdb's copy, which holds only in-frame ones; the method was immunoSEQ multiplex PCR. The profile shows roughly 190,000 clones, roughly nine tenths of them singletons. Sequencing was performed on PBMCs or T cells enriched from blood (not recorded which). Source of these receptors: a woman aged 30 to 39 who had recovered from COVID-19.

The chain links TRBV29-1 to TRBJ1-1; D remains ambiguous. The germline V and J ends were trimmed by 6 bases and 3 bases, with 17 bases remaining between them. The V gene's germline CDR1 is SQVTM and CDR2 ANQGSEA. The CDR3 spans 14 residues. For the CDR3, the DNA is TGCAGCGTACAAGGCCGCAGAGGTGACACTGAAGCTTTCTTT. This encodes CSVQGRRGDTEAFF.

This clone occurred a few times. CDR3 sequence (DNA): TGTGCCACCAGTGATCCTGGACTAACCCAAGAGACCCAGTACTTC. It is translated as CATSDPGLTQETQYF. The rearrangement joins TRBV24-1 to TRBJ2-5; a weak D match, TRBD2 (6 bases). V gave up 3 bases and J gave up 1 base, with 11 bases separating them. The CDR3 runs 15 residues. Germline CDR1 reads KGHDR; CDR2 reads SFDVKD.

The chain recombines TRBV27 with TRBJ2-7, with D possibly being TRBD2 (5 bases). The CDR3 has 16 amino acids. Germline CDR1 MNHEY, CDR2 SMNVEV (reference sequence). V lost 0 bases and J lost 3, with 15 bases in between. The CDR3 reads CASSLSPSGPIYEQYF. Here the CDR3 DNA reads TGTGCCAGCAGTTTATCCCCCAGCGGTCCAATCTACGAGCAGTACTTC.

V and J are TRBV4-3 and TRBJ1-4; perhaps TRBD1 as D (5 bases). V dropped 0 bases and J dropped 7 bases, with 21 bases sitting between them. CDR1 and CDR2 from the germline V gene are LGHNA and YSLEER. The CDR3 is 18 amino acids. CDR3 bases: TGCGCCAGCAGCCAAGATGGGGGACTCTCCGTCGGGCCTGAAAAACTGTTTTTT. Its protein product is CASSQDGGLSVGPEKLFF.

Only one count was recorded for this clone. This CDR3 is CASSLVGGLAGGYEQYF. CDR3 in DNA: TGCGCCAGCAGCTTGGTGGGCGGACTAGCGGGCGGCTACGAGCAGTACTTC. The chain recombines TRBV5-1 with TRBJ2-7; 11 bases fit TRBD2. CDR1 and CDR2 from the germline V gene are SGHRS and YFSETQ. The CDR3 consists of 17 residues. The trim removed 0 bases at V and 3 bases at J, leaving 8 bases unmatched. The variable domain in full, completed from reference TRBV5-1 and TRBJ2-7, reads KAGVTQTPRYLIKTRGQQVTLSCSPISGHRSVSWYQQTPGQGLQFLFEYFSETQRNKGNFPGRFSGRQFSNSRSEMNVSTLELGDSALYLCASSLVGGLAGGYEQYFGPGTRLTVT.

This clone was seen once. Here the CDR3 reads CASSQPGESYEQYF. The CDR3 DNA reads as TGCGCCAGCAGCCAGCCAGGGGAATCCTACGAGCAGTACTTC. The chain uses TRBV5-1 and TRBJ2-7; perhaps TRBD1 as D (6 bases). CDR3 length equals 14 residues. The germline V gene has CDR1 SGHRS and CDR2 YFSETQ. V was shortened by 4 bases and J by 1 base, with 12 bases between the two germline ends.

This rearrangement joins TRBV5-1 to TRBJ2-1, with no clear D. The CDR3 consists of 13 residues. Trimming cost V 2 bases and J 4 bases, with 7 bases left between them. CDR1 is SGHRS, CDR2 YFSETQ, per germline. The CDR3 region has the DNA TGCGCCAGCAGCTTACAAATTTACAATGAGCAGTTCTTC. It yields the protein CASSLQIYNEQFF.

The chain joins TRBV30 to TRBJ1-2; 8 bases align to TRBD1. V lost 3 bases, J lost 3 bases, and 3 bases stayed unmatched. In germline, CDR1 is GTSNPN, CDR2 SVGIG (reference sequence). The CDR3 totals 13 residues. The CDR3 DNA is TGTGCCTGGAGAGAACAGGGGGACTATGGCTACACCTTC. Translation gives CAWREQGDYGYTF.

As for this clone: At one end, the junction sequence differs from germline, possibly due to a read error. V usage is TRBV27 and J usage is TRBJ1-2, with 8 bases fitting TRBD1. The CDR3 extends over 14 amino acids. CDR1 is MNHEY and CDR2 is SMNVEV in the germline V gene (reference sequence). As DNA, the CDR3 is TGTGCCAGCAGTCCTCTGACAGGGGCCAATTCAATAATCTTC. Protein sequence: CASSPLTGANSIIF.

The chain links TRBV2 to TRBJ1-1; possibly TRBD1 for D (5 bases). Trimming pared 8 bases from V and 2 bases from J, leaving 12 bases between. Germline-derived CDR1 and CDR2 are SNHLY and FYNNEI. This CDR3 comprises 13 residues. The CDR3 region has the DNA TGTGCCAGCCTAGTGGACACAAACACTGAAGCTTTCTTT. This codes for CASLVDTNTEAFF.

The V call is TRBV7-8, the J call TRBJ2-1, with TRBD2 matching 9 bases. The trim removed 5 bases at V and 10 bases at J, leaving 15 bases unmatched. Germline assignment: CDR1 SGHVS and CDR2 FQNEAQ. This CDR3 has 16 amino acids. CDR3 sequence: CASSNPLAGRTREQFF. The CDR3 DNA is TGTGCCAGCAGCAATCCCCTAGCGGGAAGGACTCGGGAGCAGTTCTTC.

This clone was found a few times. V is TRBV3-1 (or the pseudogene TRBV3-2) and J is TRBJ1-1; 8 nucleotides agree with TRBD1. The germline gives CDR1 LGHDT, CDR2 YNNKEL (reference sequence). The CDR3 runs 14 residues. The V and J ends lost 3 bases and 5 bases, in that order; junction bases with no gene match: 5. The CDR3 nucleotides are TGTGCCAGCAGCCAGACGACAGGGGTGACTGAAGCTTTCTTT. Translation gives CASSQTTGVTEAFF.

This sequence joins TRBV7-9 and TRBJ1-1, with D perhaps TRBD1 (5 bases). Germline V CDR1 and CDR2: SEHNR, FQNEAQ (reference sequence). V lost 5 bases, J lost 0 bases, and 7 bases lay in between. The CDR3 has 13 residues. The CDR3 sequence: CASSRGMNTEAFF. The CDR3 nucleotides read TGTGCCAGCAGCCGGGGGATGAACACTGAAGCTTTCTTT. Variable domain in full (rest from reference TRBV7-9 and TRBJ1-1): DTGVSQNPRHKITKRGQNVTFRCDPISEHNRLYWYRQTLGQGPEFLTYFQNEAQLEKSRLLSDRFSAERPKGSFSTLEIQRTEQGDSAMYLCASSRGMNTEAFFGQGTRLTVV.

J is TRBJ2-7 and V is TRBV7-9; 10 bases fit TRBD1. The J segment lost 3 bases and the V segment lost 8 bases, leaving 13 bases of the junction unmatched. CDR3 length equals 16 residues. Looked up from germline, CDR1 is SEHNR and CDR2 is FQNEAQ (reference sequence). The CDR3: CASEGAPGQGNYEQYF. The CDR3 DNA sequence: TGTGCCAGCGAGGGGGCTCCGGGACAGGGGAACTACGAGCAGTACTTC.

The chain combines TRBV24-1 with TRBJ1-2, with 10 positions matching TRBD1. V dropped 4 bases and J dropped 4; count of bases not matched to a gene: 5. Looked up from germline, CDR1 is KGHDR and CDR2 is SFDVKD. This CDR3 is 15 amino acids long. CDR3 in amino acids: CATSEPGQGTYGYTF. The CDR3 nucleotides read TGTGCCACCAGTGAGCCGGGACAGGGGACCTATGGCTACACCTTC.

The chain recombines TRBV4-2 with TRBJ2-2; TRBD1 matches at 9 bases. This CDR3 contains 17 residues. After removal of 4 bases from V and 3 bases from J, the junction contained 9 bases not matched to a gene. Germline V lookup: CDR1 LGHNA, CDR2 YNFKEQ. The CDR3 DNA follows: TGTGCCAGCAGCCTGGGACAGGGTATAAGAGACACCGGGGAGCTGTTTTTT. Translation gives CASSLGQGIRDTGELFF.

The chain joins TRBV27 to TRBJ2-3; 9 bases fit TRBD2. The ends lost 6 bases at V and 0 bases at J; junction bases unmatched: 7. The CDR3 has 16 residues. CDR1 is MNHEY and CDR2 is SMNVEV in the germline V gene (reference sequence). CDR3: CASRALAGSSTDTQYF. The CDR3 DNA is TGTGCCAGCAGGGCCCTAGCGGGGAGTAGCACAGATACGCAGTATTTT.